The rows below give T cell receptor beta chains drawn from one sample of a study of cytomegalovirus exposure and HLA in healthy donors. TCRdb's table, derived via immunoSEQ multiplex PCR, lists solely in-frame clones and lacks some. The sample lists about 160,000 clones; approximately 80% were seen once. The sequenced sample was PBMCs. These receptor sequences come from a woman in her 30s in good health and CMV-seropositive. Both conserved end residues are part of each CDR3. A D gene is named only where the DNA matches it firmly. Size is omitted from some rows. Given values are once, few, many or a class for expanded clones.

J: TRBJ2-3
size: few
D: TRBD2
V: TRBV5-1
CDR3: CASRKTASGRTDTQYF
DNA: TGCGCCAGCAGAAAAACGGCTAGCGGCCGCACAGATACGCAGTATTTT

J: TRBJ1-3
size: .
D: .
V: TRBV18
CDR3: CASSPEVGNTIYF
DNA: TGTGCCAGCTCACCAGAGGTTGGAAACACCATATATTTT

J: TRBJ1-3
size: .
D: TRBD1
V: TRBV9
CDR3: CASSLRVGGRGNTIYF
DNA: TGTGCCAGCAGCCTCCGGGTAGGGGGCCGTGGAAACACCATATATTTT

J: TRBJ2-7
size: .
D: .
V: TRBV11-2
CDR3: CASSFPGKGDEQYF
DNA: TGTGCCAGCAGCTTTCCAGGTAAAGGCGACGAGCAGTACTTC

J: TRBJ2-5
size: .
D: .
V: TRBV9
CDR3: CASSLGVGEETQYF
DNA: TGTGCCAGCAGCCTCGGGGTTGGCGAAGAGACCCAGTACTTC

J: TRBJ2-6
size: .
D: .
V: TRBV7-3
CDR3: CASSLQGGANVLTF
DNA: TGTGCCAGCAGCTTACAGGGTGGGGCCAACGTCCTGACTTTC

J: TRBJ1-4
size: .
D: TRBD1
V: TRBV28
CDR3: CASSLGGGGKEKLFF
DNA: TGTGCCAGCAGTTTAGGAGGGGGCGGGAAGGAAAAACTGTTTTTT

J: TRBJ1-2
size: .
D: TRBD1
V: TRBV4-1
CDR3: CASSHSTGGMGGYTF
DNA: TGCGCCAGCAGCCACTCCACAGGGGGCATGGGTGGCTACACCTTC

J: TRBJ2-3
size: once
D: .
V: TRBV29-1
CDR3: CSLQGHRQIPGDTQYF
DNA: TGCAGCCTCCAAGGACACAGGCAAATCCCTGGGGATACGCAGTATTTT

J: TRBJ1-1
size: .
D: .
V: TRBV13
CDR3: CASSLGQGIAEAFF
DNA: TGTGCCAGCAGCTTAGGTCAGGGGATAGCTGAAGCTTTCTTT

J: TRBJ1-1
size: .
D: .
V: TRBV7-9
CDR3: CSSSSSGALNTEAFF
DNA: TGTTCCAGCAGCTCGTCGGGAGCTTTGAACACTGAAGCTTTCTTT

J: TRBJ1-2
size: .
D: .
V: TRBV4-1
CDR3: CASSQGDGLRGYTF
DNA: TGCGCCAGCAGCCAAGGCGATGGGCTGCGTGGCTACACCTTC

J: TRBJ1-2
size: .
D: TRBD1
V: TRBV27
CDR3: CASSLYPAPGQEVGYTF
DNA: TGTGCCAGCAGTTTATATCCGGCCCCGGGACAGGAGGTCGGCTACACCTTC

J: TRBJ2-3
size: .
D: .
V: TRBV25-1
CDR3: CASRRTESTDTQYF
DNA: TGTGCCAGCAGGCGTACGGAGAGCACAGATACGCAGTATTTT

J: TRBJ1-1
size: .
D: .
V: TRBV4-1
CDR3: CASSQDGGWGAEAFF
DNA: TGCGCCAGCAGCCAAGATGGGGGGTGGGGGGCTGAAGCTTTCTTT

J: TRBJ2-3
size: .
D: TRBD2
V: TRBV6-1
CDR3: CASCGLAVDTQYF
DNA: TGTGCCAGCTGCGGACTAGCGGTAGATACGCAGTATTTT

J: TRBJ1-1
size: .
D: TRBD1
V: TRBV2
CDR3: CASSEGPGTGGYEAFF
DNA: TGTGCCAGCAGTGAGGGTCCCGGGACAGGGGGATATGAAGCTTTCTTT

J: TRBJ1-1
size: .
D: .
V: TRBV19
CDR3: CASSTTGSVTEAFF
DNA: TGTGCCAGTAGTACGACAGGCTCGGTCACTGAAGCTTTCTTT

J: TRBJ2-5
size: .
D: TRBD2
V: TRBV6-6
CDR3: CASSSPGLAGETQYF
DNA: TGTGCCAGCAGTTCACCGGGACTAGCGGGAGAGACCCAGTACTTC

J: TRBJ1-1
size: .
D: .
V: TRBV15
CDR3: CATSRVFGEGSEAFF
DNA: TGTGCCACCAGCAGAGTATTCGGGGAAGGATCTGAAGCTTTCTTT

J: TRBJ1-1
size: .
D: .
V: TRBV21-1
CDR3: CASSKTIREGPINTEAFF
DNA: TGTGCCAGCAGCAAAACTATCCGGGAGGGCCCGATCAACACTGAAGCTTTCTTT

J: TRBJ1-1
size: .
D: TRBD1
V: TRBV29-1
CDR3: CSVERDRGGLDTEAFF
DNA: TGCAGCGTTGAACGGGACAGGGGAGGTCTAGACACTGAAGCTTTCTTT

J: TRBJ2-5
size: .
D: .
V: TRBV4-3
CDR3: CASSQDPLGWETQYF
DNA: TGCGCCAGCAGCCAAGATCCACTAGGCTGGGAGACCCAGTACTTC

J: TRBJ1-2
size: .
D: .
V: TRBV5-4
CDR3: CASSQIPRDTDYGYTF
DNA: TGTGCCAGCAGCCAAATCCCCCGGGACACGGACTATGGCTACACCTTC

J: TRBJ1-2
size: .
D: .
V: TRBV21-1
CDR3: CASSKALTGCAPYGYTF
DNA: TGTGCCAGCAGCAAAGCGCTAACAGGGTGTGCCCCCTATGGCTACACCTTC

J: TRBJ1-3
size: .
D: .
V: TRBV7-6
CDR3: CASSPQQGSNGNTIYF
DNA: TGTGCCAGCAGCCCCCAACAGGGTTCGAATGGAAACACCATATATTTT